Sequencing of this TCR beta chain was carried out in a study of T-cell reconstitution after alpha-beta-depleted transplantation in children. Study observations and caveats: The origin of alpha-beta T cells about two months after transplant was reportedly several hundred expanded graft clones.

The TCRbeta library incorporated unique molecular identifiers. TCRdb used MiXCR to reprocess the PCR reads, holding one entry per CDR3 protein. Found here are about 980,000 distinct CDR3 sequences, about 26% of them singletons; the top ten hold roughly 28%. A few counts support this clonotype. Antigen specificity is unknown. This specimen consisted of PBMCs, mostly from graft donor cells, obtained 360 days after TCRalphabeta/CD19-depleted stem cell transplant. The TCR was taken from a boy younger than two who had a stem cell transplant for SCID, so the T cells may come from the graft donor.

The CDR3 here is CASSLRGPGSYEQYF. CDR3 coding DNA: TGTGCCAGCAGTTTGCGGGGGCCCGGTTCCTACGAGCAGTACTTC. The chain couples TRBV6-5 to TRBJ2-7, with D tentatively TRBD2 (7 bases). Trimming shortened V by 4 bases and J by 1 base, and 14 bases separated the two germline ends. The CDR3 sequence is 15 residues long. CDR1 and CDR2 from the germline V gene are MNHEY and SVGAGI.